One and the same sample provided the 12 T cell receptor beta chains below, sequenced in a study of identifying expanded T cells in peripheral blood. Profiled with immunoSEQ multiplex PCR; TCRdb holds only in-frame clones, not every one. Of fewer than 80,000 clones listed, roughly four fifths are singletons. Sequenced sample: blood. The receptors derive from a person aged 18-70 years in good health.

The genes are TRBV2 and TRBJ1-1, with a tentative D call TRBD1 (5 bases). V was shortened by 5 bases and J by 1 base, with 11 bases between the two germline ends. Germline-derived CDR1 and CDR2 are SNHLY and FYNNEI. This CDR3 is built from 14 residues. The CDR3: CASSTGRGNTEAFF. The CDR3 DNA reads as TGTGCCAGCAGTACGGGACGGGGGAACACTGAAGCTTTCTTT.

The V and J genes are TRBV4-1 and TRBJ1-3; D is ambiguous. The CDR3 spans 17 residues. The V end was cut by 1 base, the J end by 5 bases, with 18 bases between. Germline CDR1 is MGHRA and CDR2 is YSYEKL. This chain's CDR3 is CASSQGMEPHSRNTIYF. In nucleotides, the CDR3 is TGCGCCAGCAGCCAAGGAATGGAACCGCATTCGAGAAACACCATATATTTT.

The chain recombines TRBV18 with TRBJ2-7; D may correspond to TRBD1 or TRBD2 (5 bases each). This CDR3 has 14 residues. V was pared by 3 bases and J by 2 bases, with 11 bases between. Germline lookup yields CDR1 KGHSH and CDR2 LQKENI. In nucleotides, the CDR3 is TGTGCCAGCTCACCGTCCCGGGACGCCTACGAGCAGTACGTC. This gives the protein CASSPSRDAYEQYV.

In nucleotides, the CDR3 is TGTGCCAGCAGGATAGACCCGATGGGAACTGAAGCTTTCTTT. As protein: CASRIDPMGTEAFF. The chain is built from TRBV27 and TRBJ1-1; D uncertain. Trimming shortened V by 6 bases and J by 5 bases, and 16 bases separated the two germline ends. This CDR3 has 14 amino acids. Germline V CDR1 and CDR2: MNHEY, SMNVEV (reference sequence).

The rearrangement joins TRBV5-4 to TRBJ1-2; 7 nucleotides match TRBD1. This CDR3 is 14 amino acids long. Germline CDR1 reads SGHNT; CDR2 reads YYREEE (reference sequence). V dropped 4 bases and J dropped 5; count of bases not matched to a gene: 8. CDR3 nucleotide sequence: TGTGCCAGCAGCCGAGAGACAGGGAAGTATGGCTACACCTTC. Translation gives CASSRETGKYGYTF.

CDR3 bases: TGTGCCAGCAGTTTATCGCGCCCGGGTCCCACCAACACCGGGGAGCTGTTTTTT. Residues: CASSLSRPGPTNTGELFF. The rearrangement uses TRBV27 and TRBJ2-2; D not resolved. Germline CDR1 reads MNHEY; CDR2 reads SMNVEV (reference sequence). The CDR3 covers 18 residues. Trimming cost V 0 bases and J 2 bases, with 16 bases left between them.

V usage is TRBV5-1 and J usage is TRBJ2-2; 8 bases line up with TRBD2. The V segment lost 0 bases and the J segment 2 bases; nucleotides outside the gene matches: 3. In germline, CDR1 is SGHRS, CDR2 YFSETQ. CDR3 length: 16 residues. CDR3 nucleotides: TGCGCCAGCAGCTTGGAAGCGGGGGTTAACACCGGGGAGCTGTTTTTT. Encoded protein: CASSLEAGVNTGELFF.

This clone appeared a single time. The V and J genes are TRBV1 and TRBJ2-1; TRBD2 is the table's D call and was not checked against the DNA. TRBV1 is classified as a pseudogene. The CDR3 has 12 residues. The CDR3 reads CTSPRGAGEQFF. DNA of the CDR3: TGCACCAGCCCACGGGGGGCCGGTGAGCAGTTCTTC.

The genes are TRBV6-4 and TRBJ2-3; possibly TRBD2 for D (6 bases). Germline loops: CDR1 MRHNA, CDR2 SNTAGT. V was trimmed by 6 bases and J by 2 bases, leaving 12 bases between them. CDR3 length: 14 residues. CDR3 in amino acids: CASSVGGDTDTQYF. The CDR3 DNA is TGTGCCAGCAGCGTCGGGGGAGACACAGATACGCAGTATTTT.

V gene TRBV7-2 combines with J gene TRBJ2-7, with a tentative D call TRBD2 (5 bases). Germline V gene sequence: CDR1 SGHTA, CDR2 FQGNSA. V lost 5 bases, J lost 6 bases, and 14 bases lay in between. The length of the CDR3 is 13 residues. The CDR3 spells CASSPLRSGEQYF. The CDR3 DNA follows: TGTGCCAGCAGCCCTCTCCGGAGCGGCGAGCAGTACTTC.

The V and J genes are TRBV7-2 and TRBJ2-3; D is unresolved. This CDR3 has 14 amino acids. V gave up 6 bases and J gave up 0 bases, with 10 bases separating them. In germline, CDR1 is SGHTA, CDR2 FQGNSA. The DNA for the CDR3 is TGTGCCAGCAGTTACCTCAGTAGCACAGATACGCAGTATTTT. It encodes CASSYLSSTDTQYF.

This clone was found once. The chain employs TRBV13 and TRBJ1-2; D is perhaps TRBD1 (6 bases). CDR3 length: 13 residues. CDR1 is PRHDT and CDR2 is FYEKMQ in the germline V gene (reference sequence). V was trimmed by 5 bases and J by 7 bases, leaving 14 bases between them. The CDR3: CASSTQDRSGYTF. DNA of the CDR3: TGTGCCAGCAGCACACAGGACAGAAGTGGCTACACCTTC.